The clone carrying this T cell receptor beta chain was picked up a small number of times. The antigen is unknown. The source of the sample is a study of beta chain features in type 1 diabetes. Study findings and constraints: Patients' naive, central memory and Treg TCRB repertoires seemed closer to one another than those of healthy donors.

cDNA synthesis used the whole RNA isolate, giving expressed TCRB sequences. Produced via immunoSEQ multiplex PCR; TCRdb's table is partial and in-frame only. The table has a few hundred thousand clones, less than 15% seen once. V lost 3 bases and J lost 5, with 13 bases in between. The CDR3 loop spans 14 amino acids. Germline V gene data show CDR1 as MDHEN and CDR2 as SYDVKM. V gene TRBV28 combines with J gene TRBJ2-5; no clear D gene. The sequence was collected from a woman younger than 35 in good health. Sequenced sample: naive CD4+ T cells from blood. The CDR3 DNA follows: TGTGCCAGCAGTTTCTTTCCAGCGCGGGAGACCCAGTACTTC. Translating it yields CASSFFPARETQYF.